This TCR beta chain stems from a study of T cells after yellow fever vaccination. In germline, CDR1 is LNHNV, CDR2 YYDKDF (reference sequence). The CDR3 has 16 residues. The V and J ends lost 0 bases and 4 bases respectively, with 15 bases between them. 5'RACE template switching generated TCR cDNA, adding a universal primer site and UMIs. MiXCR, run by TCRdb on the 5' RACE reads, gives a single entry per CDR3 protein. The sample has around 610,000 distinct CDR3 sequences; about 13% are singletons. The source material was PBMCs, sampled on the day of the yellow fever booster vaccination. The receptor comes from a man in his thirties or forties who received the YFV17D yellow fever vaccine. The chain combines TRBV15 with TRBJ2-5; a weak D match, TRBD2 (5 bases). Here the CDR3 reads CATSRDLEEIGETQYF. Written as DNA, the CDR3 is TGTGCCACCAGCAGAGATCTGGAGGAGATTGGAGAGACCCAGTACTTC.